This T cell receptor (beta chain) was observed in a study of blood T cell repertoires in COVID-19. Background on the study: Both acute and convalescent COVID-19 samples were obtained from the United States, Italy and Spain.

Participants were aged 18 to 89 years from about two dozen US areas. Each participant's cohort was designated according to participant-reported clinical history. Exposed volunteers were people who met a COVID-19 case within 2 weeks before study entry. Some clones are missing from TCRdb's copy, which holds only in-frame ones; the method was immunoSEQ multiplex PCR. In the table there are about 270,000 clones, 75% to 95% of which are singletons. The specimen was PBMCs or T cells enriched from blood (not recorded which). The sequence was collected from a man aged 40-49 years who had been exposed to COVID-19.

CDR3 sequence (DNA): TGTGCCAGCAGCAAACGTTCGGACACATACTCTGGAAACACCATATATTTT. This codes for CASSKRSDTYSGNTIYF. The chain joins TRBV21-1 to TRBJ1-3; the table gives TRBD1 as D, unverified against the DNA. TRBV21-1 is assigned pseudogene status. The CDR3 contains 17 residues.